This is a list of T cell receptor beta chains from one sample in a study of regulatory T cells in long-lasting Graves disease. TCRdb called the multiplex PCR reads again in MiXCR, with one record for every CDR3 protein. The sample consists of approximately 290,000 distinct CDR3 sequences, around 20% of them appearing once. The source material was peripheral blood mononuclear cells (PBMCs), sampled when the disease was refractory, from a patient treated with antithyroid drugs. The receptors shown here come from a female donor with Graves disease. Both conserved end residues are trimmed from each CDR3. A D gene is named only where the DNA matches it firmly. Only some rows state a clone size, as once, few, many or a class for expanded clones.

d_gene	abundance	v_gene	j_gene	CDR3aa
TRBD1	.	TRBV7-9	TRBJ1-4	ASSLRTGVGEKLF
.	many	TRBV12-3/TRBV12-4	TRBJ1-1	ASSLLRVSNTEAF
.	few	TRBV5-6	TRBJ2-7	ASSTASWGPGDYEQY
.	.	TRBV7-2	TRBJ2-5	ASSLESGAGETQY
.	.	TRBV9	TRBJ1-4	ASSVGGVEGEKLF
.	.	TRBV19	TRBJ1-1	ASSLWGPNTEAF
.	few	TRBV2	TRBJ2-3	ASSQASTDTQY
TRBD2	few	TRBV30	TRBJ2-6	AWAAGAGANVLT
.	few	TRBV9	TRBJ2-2	ASSVGSGGNTGELF
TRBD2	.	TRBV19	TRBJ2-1	ASSILAGVGNEQF
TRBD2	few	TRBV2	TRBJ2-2	ASSDGTLHGLAGADTGELF
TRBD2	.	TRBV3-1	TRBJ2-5	ASSQDRVASGSYQETQY
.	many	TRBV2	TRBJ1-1	ASSEAAGSTEAF
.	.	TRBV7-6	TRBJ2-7	ASSLYEGQYSYEQY
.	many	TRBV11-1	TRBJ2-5	ASSEAGETQY
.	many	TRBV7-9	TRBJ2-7	ASTIGSYEQY
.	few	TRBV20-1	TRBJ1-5	SARGPGNQPQH
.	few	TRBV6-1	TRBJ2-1	ASSEARLGGLGNEQF
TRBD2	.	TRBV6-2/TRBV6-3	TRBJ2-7	ASSYQTSGNSYEQY
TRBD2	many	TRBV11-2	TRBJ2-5	ASSLRLPGLAQKETQY
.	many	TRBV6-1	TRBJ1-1	ASSWPYGQNTEAF
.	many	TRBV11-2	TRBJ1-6	ASSPTGTSNSPLH
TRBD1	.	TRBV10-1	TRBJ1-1	ASSAEPGQGAEAF
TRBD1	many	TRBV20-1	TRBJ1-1	SAKRDRAEAF
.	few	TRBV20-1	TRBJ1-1	SAGEDLRPTEAF
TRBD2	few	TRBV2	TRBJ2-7	ASRTGTTVGEQY
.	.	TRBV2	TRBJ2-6	ASSVGGAGANVLT
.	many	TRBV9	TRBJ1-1	ASSALNVGNTEAF
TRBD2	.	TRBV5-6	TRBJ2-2	ASSLANEREYTGELF
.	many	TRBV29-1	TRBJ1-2	SVDVPQGYT
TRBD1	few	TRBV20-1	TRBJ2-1	SAGTASLNEQF
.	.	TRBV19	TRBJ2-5	ASSHGSGTAETQY
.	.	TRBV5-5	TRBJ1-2	ASSPDSGGYGYT
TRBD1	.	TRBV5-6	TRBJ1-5	ASRASDLQGARGQPQH
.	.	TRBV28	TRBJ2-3	ASSSLKRATDTQY
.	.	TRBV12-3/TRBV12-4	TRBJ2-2	ASSSGTHNTGELF
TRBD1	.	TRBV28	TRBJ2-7	ASRPGQVNYEQY
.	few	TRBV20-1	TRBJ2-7	SARVRSRYIYEQY
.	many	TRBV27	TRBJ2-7	ASSNSGYEQY
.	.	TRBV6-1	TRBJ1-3	ASSEGPGGNTIY
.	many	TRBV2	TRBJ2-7	ASSVSGYEQY
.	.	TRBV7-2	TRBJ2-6	ASSKTSSGANVLT
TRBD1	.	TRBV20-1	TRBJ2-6	SARDRGWLAGANVLT
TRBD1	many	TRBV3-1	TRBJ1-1	ASSQGTGQGTEAF
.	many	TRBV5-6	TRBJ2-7	ASSWGTVSYEQY
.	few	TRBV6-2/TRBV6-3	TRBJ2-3	ASSYSWGRPADTQY
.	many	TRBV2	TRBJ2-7	ASSRRETYEQY